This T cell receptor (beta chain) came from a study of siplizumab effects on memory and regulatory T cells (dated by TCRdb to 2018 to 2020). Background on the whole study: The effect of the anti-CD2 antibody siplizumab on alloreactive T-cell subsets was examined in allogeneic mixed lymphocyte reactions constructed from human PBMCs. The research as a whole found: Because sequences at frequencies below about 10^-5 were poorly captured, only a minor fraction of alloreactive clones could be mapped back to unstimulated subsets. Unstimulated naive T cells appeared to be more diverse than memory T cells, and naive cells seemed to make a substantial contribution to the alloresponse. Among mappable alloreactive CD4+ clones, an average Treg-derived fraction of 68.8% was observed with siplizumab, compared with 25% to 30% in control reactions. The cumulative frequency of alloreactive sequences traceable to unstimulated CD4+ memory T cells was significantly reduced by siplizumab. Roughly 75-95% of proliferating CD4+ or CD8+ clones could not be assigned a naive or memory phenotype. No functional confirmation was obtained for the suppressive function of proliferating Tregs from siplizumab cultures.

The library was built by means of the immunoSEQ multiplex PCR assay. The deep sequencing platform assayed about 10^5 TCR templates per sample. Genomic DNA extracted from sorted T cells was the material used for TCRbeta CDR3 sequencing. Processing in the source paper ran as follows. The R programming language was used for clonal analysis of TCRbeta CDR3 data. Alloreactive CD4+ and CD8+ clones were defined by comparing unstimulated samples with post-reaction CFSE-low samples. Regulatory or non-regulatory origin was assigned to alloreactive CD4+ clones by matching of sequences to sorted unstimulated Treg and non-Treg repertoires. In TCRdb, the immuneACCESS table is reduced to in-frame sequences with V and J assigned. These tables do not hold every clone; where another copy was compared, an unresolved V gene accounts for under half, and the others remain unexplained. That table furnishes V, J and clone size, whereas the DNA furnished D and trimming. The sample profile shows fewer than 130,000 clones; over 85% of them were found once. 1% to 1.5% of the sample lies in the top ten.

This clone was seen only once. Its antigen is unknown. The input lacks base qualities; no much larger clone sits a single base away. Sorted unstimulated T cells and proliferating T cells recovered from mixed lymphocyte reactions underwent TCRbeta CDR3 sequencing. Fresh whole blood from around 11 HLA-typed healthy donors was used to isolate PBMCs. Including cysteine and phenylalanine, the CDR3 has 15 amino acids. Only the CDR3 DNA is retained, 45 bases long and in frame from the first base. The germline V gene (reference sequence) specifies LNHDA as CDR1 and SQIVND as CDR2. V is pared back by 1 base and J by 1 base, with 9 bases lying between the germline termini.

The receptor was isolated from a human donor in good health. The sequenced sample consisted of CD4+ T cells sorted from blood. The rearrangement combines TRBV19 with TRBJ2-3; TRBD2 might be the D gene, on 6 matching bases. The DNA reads TGTGCCAGTAGTATAGGCCCGGGGGGCACAGATACGCAGTATTTT. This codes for CASSIGPGGTDTQYF.